Listed here are 25 T cell receptor beta chains from one sample, sequenced in a study of T cell responses to AZD1222 COVID-19 vaccine. Produced via immunoSEQ multiplex PCR; TCRdb's table is partial and in-frame only. The table includes 95,000 to 150,000 clones, approximately 92% detected once. The sample here was peripheral blood, taken on day 0 of AZD1222 vaccination. These receptors were collected from an adult in good health.

The chain recombines TRBV7-8 with TRBJ2-1; the D gene is possibly TRBD2 (6 bases). From germline, CDR1 is SGHVS and CDR2 FQNEAQ. The CDR3 loop spans 16 amino acids. V dropped 1 base and J dropped 4 bases, with 14 bases sitting between them. CDR3 bases: TGTGCCAGCAGCTTAGGACCCGGGACTGGATACAATGAGCAGTTCTTC. This sequence encodes CASSLGPGTGYNEQFF.

The chain is built from TRBV9 and TRBJ2-1; the D call may be TRBD1 or TRBD2 (5 bases each). The CDR3 covers 14 residues. Trimming took off 0 bases at V and 6 bases at J, with 10 bases between the two ends. Germline V gene sequence: CDR1 SGDLS, CDR2 YYNGEE. The CDR3 DNA reads TGTGCCAGCAGCGTAGTGGACGGGGCCAATGAGCAGTTCTTC. Its protein is CASSVVDGANEQFF.

The chain carries TRBV6-2 or TRBV6-3 and TRBJ1-2; TRBD1 agrees at 7 bases. Germline V lookup: CDR1 MNHEY, CDR2 SVGEGT. This CDR3 has 17 amino acids. The J segment lost 4 bases and the V segment lost 4 bases, leaving 15 bases of the junction unmatched. The CDR3 region is CASSSGTARISLYGYTF. CDR3 nucleotides: TGTGCCAGCAGTTCCGGGACAGCTCGAATTTCGCTCTATGGCTACACCTTC.

This clone has at least ten counts. The chain combines TRBV2 with TRBJ1-2, with 7 bases aligning to TRBD1. CDR1 and CDR2 (germline): SNHLY, FYNNEI. V gave up 6 bases and J gave up 5 bases; unmatched junction bases: 9. The CDR3 is made up of 14 amino acids. CDR3 loop: CASSRGQAMYGYTF. The CDR3 region has the DNA TGTGCCAGCAGCCGAGGACAGGCGATGTATGGCTACACCTTC.

The rearrangement uses TRBV28 and TRBJ2-3; 9 nucleotides match TRBD1. With V trimmed by 6 bases and J by 5 bases, 9 bases remained unmatched. The germline gives CDR1 MDHEN, CDR2 SYDVKM. The CDR3 is made up of 15 amino acids. The CDR3 DNA sequence: TGTGCCAGCAGCAGCGGACAGGGGCACCAAGATACGCAGTATTTT. The encoded protein is CASSSGQGHQDTQYF.

The genes are TRBV6-5 and TRBJ1-1; 7 bases are a match to TRBD1. Looked up from germline, CDR1 is MNHEY and CDR2 is SVGAGI. This CDR3 region has 14 residues. The J segment lost 0 bases and the V segment lost 2 bases, leaving 0 bases of the junction unmatched. CDR3 amino acids: CASSYRGLNTEAFF. DNA for the CDR3: TGTGCCAGCAGTTACAGGGGGCTGAACACTGAAGCTTTCTTT.

The V call is TRBV5-1, the J call TRBJ2-7, with 7 bases fitting TRBD1. CDR3 length: 16 residues. Germline V gene data show CDR1 as SGHRS and CDR2 as YFSETQ. Trimming at V came to 3 bases and at J to 4 bases, leaving 13 bases not matched to a gene. DNA of the CDR3: TGCGCCAGCAGCTGGGCCGGTGACAGGGAACCTTACGAGCAGTACTTC. Its translation is CASSWAGDREPYEQYF.

V is TRBV4-1 and J is TRBJ2-3; TRBD2 agrees at 7 bases. V dropped 0 bases and J dropped 10; count of bases not matched to a gene: 7. The CDR3 has 14 residues. Germline-derived CDR1 and CDR2 are MGHRA and YSYEKL. CDR3 nucleotides: TGCGCCAGCAGCCAAGATAGTCGGCTAGCGGCGCAGTATTTT. Translated, it gives CASSQDSRLAAQYF.

The chain has TRBV7-9 and TRBJ1-2; TRBD1 aligns across 8 bases. Germline-derived CDR1 and CDR2 are SEHNR and FQNEAQ (reference sequence). The V and J ends lost 7 bases and 6 bases, in that order; junction bases with no gene match: 10. The CDR3 loop spans 14 amino acids. The CDR3 reads CASTAGRGLDGYTF. The CDR3 nucleotides are TGTGCCAGCACCGCGGGCAGGGGGCTCGATGGCTACACCTTC.

In DNA form, the CDR3 reads TGTGCCAGCAGTTTTCCCGGTCGAGGCCACTATGGCTACACCTTC. Translating gives CASSFPGRGHYGYTF. The rearrangement joins TRBV6-2 or TRBV6-3 to TRBJ1-2; D not resolved. The V end lost 4 bases, the J end lost 3 bases, and 15 bases lay between the germline ends. Germline V gives CDR1 MNHEY, CDR2 SVGEGT. The CDR3 covers 15 residues.

The genes are TRBV7-6 and TRBJ2-3; TRBD1 matches 9 bases. The CDR3 consists of 16 residues. J was trimmed by 2 bases and V by 1 base; bases with no gene match: 4. The V gene's germline CDR1 is SGHVS and CDR2 FNYEAQ. The CDR3 sequence is CASSLGGTGYTDTQYF. The CDR3 nucleotides read TGTGCCAGCAGCTTAGGGGGGACAGGGTACACAGATACGCAGTATTTT.

This clone has just a few counts. This chain connects TRBV7-9 to TRBJ2-7, with TRBD2 matching 7 bases. Trimming removed 5 bases from V and 2 bases from J; junction bases left unmatched: 6. CDR3 length: 14 amino acids. The germline gives CDR1 SEHNR, CDR2 FQNEAQ (reference sequence). CDR3 DNA: TGTGCCAGCAGCACTACGGGACTACCCTACGAGCAGTACTTC. Protein sequence: CASSTTGLPYEQYF.

Worth noting for this clone: The sample contains more than one DNA sequence encoding this CDR3. The genes are TRBV18 and TRBJ1-1; D is unclear. The CDR3 extends over 11 amino acids. Trimming took 3 bases from V and 2 from J, leaving 1 base between them. In germline, CDR1 is KGHSH, CDR2 LQKENI. CDR3 region: CASSPNTEAFF. CDR3 coding DNA: TGTGCCAGCTCACCTAACACTGAAGCTTTCTTT.

The rearrangement joins TRBV2 to TRBJ2-4; D is uncertain. Germline loops: CDR1 SNHLY, CDR2 FYNNEI. V was cut by 9 bases and J by 0 bases, with 12 bases left in between. This CDR3 spans 14 amino acids. The CDR3 DNA reads as TGTGCCAGTCGTCGGACCTTAGCCAAAAACATTCAGTACTTC. Its protein product is CASRRTLAKNIQYF.

In nucleotides, the CDR3 is TGCGCCAGCAGCCAAGAAGCCACGGGGACAGTCCGACACAATGAGCAGTTCTTC. Its protein is CASSQEATGTVRHNEQFF. This rearrangement joins TRBV4-3 to TRBJ2-1, with 7 bases matching TRBD1. The CDR3 is made up of 18 amino acids. Trimming took 0 bases from V and 5 from J; bases not matched to a gene: 13. Germline-derived CDR1 and CDR2 are LGHNA and YSLEER.

The gene calls are TRBV9 and TRBJ2-2; 7 bases match TRBD1. Trimming at V came to 3 bases and at J to 3 bases, leaving 17 bases not matched to a gene. Germline CDR1 reads SGDLS; CDR2 reads YYNGEE. This CDR3 contains 19 residues. The CDR3 bases are TGTGCCAGCAGCGCCCACCTAAGCGACAGGGAGTTGGACACCGGGGAGCTGTTTTTT. Translation gives CASSAHLSDRELDTGELFF.

The V gene is TRBV9, the J gene TRBJ2-5; D unclear. V lost 0 bases, J lost 5 bases, and 8 bases lay in between. Per germline, CDR1 SGDLS and CDR2 YYNGEE. CDR3 length: 13 residues. Written as DNA, the CDR3 is TGTGCCAGCAGCGTAGGTCCGGTGGAGACCCAGTACTTC. Residues: CASSVGPVETQYF.

The chain joins TRBV11-2 to TRBJ2-5, with 7 bases identical to TRBD1. After removal of 0 bases from V and 0 bases from J, the junction contained 7 bases not matched to a gene. Germline lookup yields CDR1 SGHAT and CDR2 FQNNGV. The CDR3 sequence is 17 residues long. Here the CDR3 reads CASSLDRTGGNQETQYF. DNA of the CDR3: TGTGCCAGCAGCTTAGACCGGACAGGCGGAAACCAAGAGACCCAGTACTTC.

J is TRBJ1-5 and V is TRBV28; perhaps TRBD1 as D (5 bases). V dropped 6 bases and J dropped 7 bases, with 19 bases sitting between them. Per the germline V gene, CDR1 is MDHEN and CDR2 is SYDVKM. CDR3 length: 15 residues. CDR3: CASSPAPQGEQPQHF. The DNA of the CDR3 is TGTGCCAGCAGCCCCGCCCCGCAGGGAGAACAGCCCCAGCATTTT. Drawing the rest from reference TRBV28 and TRBJ1-5, the complete variable domain is DVKVTQSSRYLVKRTGEKVFLECVQDMDHENMFWYRQDPGLGLRLIYFSYDVKMKEKGDIPEGYSVSREKKERFSLILESASTNQTSMYLCASSPAPQGEQPQHFGDGTRLSIL.

V and J are TRBV7-9 and TRBJ1-5; no definite D call. This CDR3 contains 13 residues. Between the trimmed V and J ends, which lost 1 base and 6 bases, there was a span of 7 bases. Germline CDR1 reads SEHNR; CDR2 reads FQNEAQ (reference sequence). In DNA, the CDR3 is TGTGCCAGCAGCTTAGGAATTACTCAGCCCCAGCATTTT. It yields the protein CASSLGITQPQHF.

Only one count was recorded for this clone. V and J are TRBV7-8 and TRBJ2-7; D assignment may be TRBD1 or TRBD2 (5 bases each). V was clipped by 5 bases and J by 3 bases, with 17 bases between them. Germline V gives CDR1 SGHVS, CDR2 FQNEAQ. The CDR3 covers 15 residues. CDR3 DNA sequence: TGTGCCAGCAGCACATACGGGGCTGAGAACTACGAGCAGTACTTC. Translating it yields CASSTYGAENYEQYF.

As for this clone: This sample also contains other DNA sequences that code for the same CDR3. This chain connects TRBV4-3 to TRBJ1-5; D is ambiguous. Germline V gives CDR1 LGHNA, CDR2 YSLEER. The V gene lost 0 bases and the J gene lost 4 bases, with 4 bases spanning the gap. The CDR3 has 13 residues. CDR3 nucleotides: TGCGCCAGCAGCCAAGATAGAAATCAGCCCCAGCATTTT. Translated: CASSQDRNQPQHF.

Only one count was recorded for this clone. This sequence joins TRBV7-2 and TRBJ1-3; D unresolved. Trimming removed 2 bases at V and 8 bases at J, with 13 bases between. The length of the CDR3 is 14 residues. Germline V CDR1 and CDR2: SGHTA, FQGNSA. The CDR3 DNA sequence: TGTGCCAGCAGCTTAAGAGCAGAAAGGCACACCATATATTTT. This gives the protein CASSLRAERHTIYF.

V and J are TRBV11-2 and TRBJ1-2; D gene unclear. V lost 1 base and J lost 4, with 4 bases in between. Germline V CDR1 and CDR2: SGHAT, FQNNGV. The CDR3 consists of 12 residues. The CDR3 protein is CASSLGSYGYTF. The CDR3 DNA sequence: TGTGCCAGCAGCTTAGGTTCCTATGGCTACACCTTC.

This clone was seen only once. The chain recombines TRBV27 with TRBJ2-7, with 8 positions matching TRBD2. Germline CDR1 is MNHEY and CDR2 is SMNVEV (reference sequence). There are 16 residues in the CDR3. Trimming took 5 bases from V and 0 from J; bases not matched to a gene: 9. Here the CDR3 DNA reads TGTGCCAGCAGTCGTCGGGGGGGAGACCCCTCCTACGAGCAGTACTTC. Residues: CASSRRGGDPSYEQYF.